This T cell receptor (beta chain) comes out of a study of response to subunit inactivated influenza vaccine. Overall study results and limits: Authors suggested few new T cells are recruited by each seasonal influenza vaccination.

TCRdb recomputed calls from the RT-PCR reads with MiXCR, one row per CDR3 protein. The table records about 580,000 distinct CDR3 sequences, about 15% of them present only once. This CDR3 comprises 13 residues. Per the germline V gene, CDR1 is SGHDT and CDR2 is YYEEEE. V lost 5 bases, J lost 5 bases, and 10 bases lay in between. This clonotype was detected many times. Its specificity is unknown. Sequenced here: PBMCs from blood, sampled 12 days after vaccination. The chain links TRBV5-6 to TRBJ2-2; D remains unclear. The origin of this receptor is a man aged 45 to 65 who received an inactivated influenza vaccine. This CDR3 is CASRRTATGELFF. CDR3 coding DNA: TGTGCCAGCAGACGAACAGCGACCGGGGAGCTGTTTTTT.